Sequencing of this TCR beta chain was carried out in a study of OX40 agonist ivuxolimab in advanced cancers. Looking at the study overall: Past anti-PD-1, anti-PD-L1 or anti-CTLA-4 therapy was accepted, and 40% to 50% had received some. Findings and limits, study-wide: At 0.1 to 3.0 mg/kg and by week 6, clonal expansion occurred in CD4+ and CD8+ blood T cells.

As for this clone: Antigen specificity is unknown.

This CDR3 spans 15 amino acids. Germline V gene sequence: CDR1 MGHRA, CDR2 YSYEKL. V dropped 1 base and J dropped 11; count of bases not matched to a gene: 11. Assay used: immunoSEQ multiplex PCR; TCRdb lists only in-frame clones, some missing. This table has tens of thousands of clones, around 88% appearing once. This sequence joins TRBV4-1 and TRBJ2-1; TRBD2 matches at 7 bases. The sample consisted of CD4+ or CD8+ T cells sorted from blood, taken in a trial of the OX40 agonist ivuxolimab. This TCR was recovered from an adult with an advanced solid tumor such as melanoma, head and neck, liver or kidney cancer. CDR3 in amino acids: CASSQATASGTKQFF. DNA for the CDR3: TGCGCCAGCAGCCAAGCAACAGCTTCCGGGACTAAGCAGTTCTTC.